The 11 T cell receptor beta chains presented below share a single source sample, sequenced in a study of identifying expanded T cells in peripheral blood. Sequencing was performed with immunoSEQ multiplex PCR; in TCRdb, only in-frame clones are kept and a portion is missing. The sample holds about 58,000 clones, approximately 89% seen once. The material sequenced was blood. The receptors shown here come from a person between 18 and 70 years old in good health.

The gene calls are TRBV6-1 and TRBJ2-7; D is perhaps TRBD1 (6 bases). The V gene lost 6 bases and the J gene lost 6 bases, with 12 bases spanning the gap. CDR3 length equals 12 residues. The germline V gene has CDR1 MNHNS and CDR2 SASEGT. As DNA, the CDR3 is TGTGCCAGCAGGTTACAGGGTTCCGAGCAGTACTTC. Its translation is CASRLQGSEQYF.

At least ten counts were recorded for this clone. The V call is TRBV4-3, the J call TRBJ1-2, with D hard to call. Trimming pared 4 bases from V and 7 bases from J, leaving 22 bases between. Germline V gives CDR1 LGHNA, CDR2 YSLEER. This CDR3 is 16 amino acids long. The CDR3 is CASSPALGGGRAGYTF. The CDR3 nucleotides are TGCGCCAGCAGCCCAGCCCTAGGCGGCGGACGGGCTGGCTACACCTTC.

The CDR3 coding sequence is TGCGCCAGCAGCCAAGAGAATTCTTACTTC. It yields the protein CASSQENSYF. This sequence joins TRBV4-3 and TRBJ2-4; D call uncertain. Germline-derived CDR1 and CDR2 are LGHNA and YSLEER. The CDR3 loop spans 10 amino acids. V was trimmed by 0 bases and J by 16 bases, leaving 7 bases between them.

This clone has more than one count but fewer than ten. This chain connects TRBV6-1 to TRBJ2-3; 10 bases line up with TRBD2. The germline CDR1 and CDR2 sequences are MNHNS and SASEGT. V lost 6 bases, J lost 5 bases, and 8 bases stayed unmatched. The CDR3 sequence is 15 residues long. This chain's CDR3 is CASSETLAGGDTQYF. The CDR3 DNA follows: TGTGCCAGCAGCGAAACTTTAGCGGGGGGAGATACGCAGTATTTT.

The V call is TRBV6-1, the J call TRBJ2-3; 9 bases agree with TRBD2. Germline V gene lookup returns CDR1 MNHNS and CDR2 SASEGT. This CDR3 has 15 amino acids. V lost 4 bases and J lost 4; bases outside the gene matches: 6. The CDR3 protein is CASSVWTSEPDTQYF. In nucleotides, the CDR3 is TGTGCCAGCAGTGTTTGGACTAGCGAGCCAGATACGCAGTATTTT.

This chain uses TRBV19 with TRBJ1-1, with D possibly TRBD1 on 6 matching bases. CDR3 length equals 14 residues. Trimming took 3 bases from V and 4 from J, leaving 12 bases between them. Germline V gene sequence: CDR1 LNHDA, CDR2 SQIVND (reference sequence). This chain's CDR3 is CASSINRDGTEAFF. The CDR3 DNA is TGTGCCAGTAGTATTAACAGGGACGGCACTGAAGCTTTCTTT.

This CDR3 reads CASRSGGEDEQYF. For the CDR3, the DNA is TGTGCCAGCAGGTCAGGGGGGGAGGACGAGCAGTACTTC. The J gene is TRBJ2-7, the V gene TRBV28; D is perhaps TRBD1 or TRBD2 (7 bases each). Germline values: CDR1 MDHEN, CDR2 SYDVKM. This CDR3 contains 13 residues. V was cut by 6 bases and J by 5 bases, with 14 bases left in between.

The sample holds a few counts of this clone. The genes are TRBV25-1 and TRBJ1-2; D unclear. Germline lookup yields CDR1 MGHDK and CDR2 SYGVNS. This CDR3 is 14 amino acids long. V was shortened by 0 bases and J by 4 bases, with 9 bases between the two germline ends. CDR3 nucleotide sequence: TGTGCCAGCAGTGAATACGGCGCAGGCTATGGCTACACCTTC. Protein product: CASSEYGAGYGYTF.

V usage is TRBV11-3 and J usage is TRBJ2-1; D might be TRBD2 (6 bases). CDR1 is SGHNT, CDR2 YENEEA, per germline. The length of the CDR3 is 14 residues. The germline V and J ends were trimmed by 0 bases and 10 bases, with 13 bases remaining between them. The CDR3 region has the DNA TGTGCCAGCAGCTTAGAATGGCAGGGAGGAGAGCAGTTCTTC. It translates to CASSLEWQGGEQFF.

The rearrangement uses TRBV7-2 and TRBJ1-4, with a possible D match to TRBD1 (6 bases). The length of the CDR3 is 13 residues. Germline CDR1 SGHTA, CDR2 FQGNSA. V dropped 3 bases and J dropped 8 bases, with 10 bases sitting between them. CDR3 region: CASSFQGSEKLFF. CDR3 coding DNA: TGTGCCAGCAGCTTCCAGGGGAGCGAAAAACTGTTTTTT.

The gene calls are TRBV6-5 and TRBJ2-2; tentative D call: TRBD1 (6 bases). This CDR3 spans 15 amino acids. CDR1 is MNHEY, CDR2 SVGAGI, per germline. The ends were cut back, 4 bases at V and 6 bases at J, with 15 bases in the middle. The CDR3 region is CASSSAPDSPGELFF. The CDR3 DNA sequence: TGTGCCAGCAGTTCGGCCCCGGACAGCCCCGGGGAGCTGTTTTTT.